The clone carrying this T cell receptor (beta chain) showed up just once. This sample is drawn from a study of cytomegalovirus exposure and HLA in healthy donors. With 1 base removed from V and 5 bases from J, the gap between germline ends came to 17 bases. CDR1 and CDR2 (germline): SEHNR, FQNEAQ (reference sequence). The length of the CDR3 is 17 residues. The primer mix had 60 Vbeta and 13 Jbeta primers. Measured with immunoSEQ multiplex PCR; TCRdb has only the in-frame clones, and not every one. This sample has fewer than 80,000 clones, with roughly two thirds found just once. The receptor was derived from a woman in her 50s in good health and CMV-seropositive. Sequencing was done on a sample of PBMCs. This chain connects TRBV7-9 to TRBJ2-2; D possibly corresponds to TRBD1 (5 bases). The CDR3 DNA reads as TGTGCCAGCAGCTTAGGTTGGGGCTCCCTTATTACCGGGGAGCTGTTTTTT. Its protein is CASSLGWGSLITGELFF.